A selection of T cell receptor beta chains follows, all from one sample in a study of blood T cell repertoires in COVID-19. Produced via immunoSEQ multiplex PCR; TCRdb's table is partial and in-frame only. The sample gives 400,000 to 450,000 clones, 86% of which show up once; roughly 1.4% is in the top ten. Source material: peripheral blood. The receptors were sampled from a woman younger than 45 with active or convalescent COVID-19. CDR3s include the opening cysteine and the closing phenylalanine or tryptophan. A D gene is named only where the DNA matches it firmly. Some rows mark clone size as missing; the rest say once, few, many or name a class of expanded clone.

J gene	D gene	V gene	clone size	CDR3 DNA	CDR3 protein
TRBJ2-7	TRBD1	TRBV13	.	TGTGCCAGCAGCTTAGAGGACAGGAACGAGCAGTACTTC	CASSLEDRNEQYF
TRBJ1-3	.	TRBV19	.	TGTGCCAGTTCAGTCGGACAGACTTCTGGAAACACCATATATTTT	CASSVGQTSGNTIYF
TRBJ2-7	.	TRBV10-1	.	TGCGCCAGCAGTGAGAATTGGCAGGGGAAGCAGTACTTC	CASSENWQGKQYF
TRBJ1-1	TRBD1	TRBV5-1	few	TGCGCCAGCAGCCCTGCCGGGGCAGGGGGCGCTTGGACTGAAGCTTTCTTT	CASSPAGAGGAWTEAFF
TRBJ1-3	.	TRBV7-7	.	TGTGCCAGCAGCTTAAACTCCGGGGCTGGAAACACCATATATTTT	CASSLNSGAGNTIYF
TRBJ1-1	.	TRBV19	.	TGTGCCAGTAGTATTTTCGGGAGGTACACTGAAGCTTTCTTT	CASSIFGRYTEAFF
TRBJ1-1	.	TRBV7-9	.	TGTGCCAGCAGCCAACAGATAATGAACACTGAAGCTTTCTTT	CASSQQIMNTEAFF
TRBJ2-7	.	TRBV27	.	TGTGCCAGCAGGGAACCCGGGAGCTACGAGCAGTACTTC	CASREPGSYEQYF
TRBJ1-2	.	TRBV6-5	.	TGTGCCAGCAGTTACTCGACCCAGGTTGGCGGCTACACCTTC	CASSYSTQVGGYTF
TRBJ1-1	.	TRBV5-6	.	TGTGCCAGCAGCCTAACTCAGGGGAGTGAAGCTTTCTTT	CASSLTQGSEAFF